What follows is one TCR beta chain and its context. TCRdb fed the reads into MiXCR, producing one record per CDR3 protein. The sample has about 460,000 distinct CDR3 sequences; 10% to 12% are singletons. This entry comes from a study of T cell repertoires in cytomegalovirus infection. CDR3 length equals 16 residues. The V and J ends lost 11 bases and 4 bases, in that order; junction bases with no gene match: 14. Germline loops: CDR1 MNHNY, CDR2 SVGAGI (reference sequence). Sequences were obtained from PBMCs. This chain joins TRBV6-6 and TRBJ1-5; 10 positions match TRBD1. The origin of this receptor is a human donor in good health (CMV status not recorded). Some clones in this sample may be carry-over from other donors' samples. This chain's CDR3 is CAPTGTGADLNQPQHF. The CDR3 region has the DNA TGTGCCCCCACGGGGACAGGGGCAGACCTGAATCAGCCCCAGCATTTT.